Each of the 25 T cell receptor beta chains below was sequenced from the same sample in a study of T cells after somatic rescue of genetic block. Data came from immunoSEQ multiplex PCR; TCRdb stores just in-frame clones and leaves some out. The sample comprises more than 9,000 clones, 74% of which are singletons, and about 22% rests with the top ten. The specimen was peripheral blood mononuclear cells (PBMCs). These receptors originate from a boy between 10 and 17 years old.

The chain recombines TRBV7-9 with TRBJ2-1, with D possibly TRBD2 on 6 matching bases. Germline CDR1 and CDR2: SEHNR and FQNEAQ (reference sequence). V shed 5 bases and J shed 4 bases, with 15 bases lying between them. This CDR3 contains 15 residues. CDR3 DNA: TGTGCCAGCAGCGCCCGGGACTCCCTTTACAATGAGCAGTTCTTC. Protein product: CASSARDSLYNEQFF. The full variable domain, rest sourced from reference TRBV7-9 and TRBJ2-1, is DTGVSQNPRHKITKRGQNVTFRCDPISEHNRLYWYRQTLGQGPEFLTYFQNEAQLEKSRLLSDRFSAERPKGSFSTLEIQRTEQGDSAMYLCASSARDSLYNEQFFGPGTRLTVL.

The J gene is TRBJ2-1, the V gene TRBV7-6, with TRBD1 matching 9 bases. This CDR3 contains 16 residues. V lost 4 bases and J lost 3; bases outside the gene matches: 7. CDR1 is SGHVS, CDR2 FNYEAQ, per germline. CDR3 protein: CASSSGQGMLYNEQFF. The CDR3 nucleotides read TGTGCCAGCAGCTCAGGACAGGGGATGCTCTACAATGAGCAGTTCTTC.

The J gene is TRBJ1-5, the V gene TRBV28; 8 nucleotides align to TRBD1. With V trimmed by 3 bases and J by 7 bases, 11 bases remained unmatched. Germline CDR1 is MDHEN and CDR2 is SYDVKM. There are 16 residues in the CDR3. CDR3 nucleotides: TGTGCCAGCAGTTTGTGGGGAAACAGGGGGAGGCAGCCCCAGCATTTT. Amino acid sequence: CASSLWGNRGRQPQHF.

A few counts support this clone. This chain links TRBV6-5 with TRBJ1-1, with 8 bases aligning to TRBD1. Germline V gene sequence: CDR1 MNHEY, CDR2 SVGAGI. The CDR3 is 16 residues long. Trimming removed 2 bases from V and 2 bases from J; junction bases left unmatched: 7. The CDR3 loop reads CASSYSRQGRNTEAFF. Written as DNA, the CDR3 is TGTGCCAGCAGTTACAGTCGACAGGGGAGAAACACTGAAGCTTTCTTT.

The rearrangement joins TRBV6-5 to TRBJ2-6; D not resolved. Germline CDR1 is MNHEY and CDR2 is SVGAGI. Trimming took off 2 bases at V and 1 base at J, with 6 bases between the two ends. The CDR3 has 15 amino acids. The CDR3 loop is CASSYAQSGANVLTF. The CDR3 DNA is TGTGCCAGCAGTTACGCGCAATCTGGGGCCAACGTCCTGACTTTC.

V gene TRBV7-9 combines with J gene TRBJ2-3; D tentatively reads TRBD1 or TRBD2 (5 bases each). V lost 0 bases, J lost 2 bases, and 18 bases lay in between. The CDR3 is made up of 18 amino acids. Germline V gives CDR1 SEHNR, CDR2 FQNEAQ (reference sequence). For the CDR3, the DNA is TGTGCCAGCAGCTTAGCTACCTCGGGGCCTCCATCCACAGATACGCAGTATTTT. Protein sequence: CASSLATSGPPSTDTQYF.

The chain joins TRBV5-4 to TRBJ2-3; no reliable D call. From germline, CDR1 is SGHNT and CDR2 YYREEE (reference sequence). V was cut by 0 bases and J by 5 bases, with 16 bases left in between. This CDR3 is 16 amino acids long. The CDR3, as DNA: TGTGCCAGCAGCTTGGAGATCAATATACTCGGAGATACGCAGTATTTT. Translated, it gives CASSLEINILGDTQYF.

The DNA of the CDR3 is TGTGCCAGCAGTTACTCTCTGGGACAGGGTCCCTATGGCTACACCTTC. Protein sequence: CASSYSLGQGPYGYTF. The rearrangement uses TRBV6-6 and TRBJ1-2; TRBD1 aligns across 9 bases. CDR1 is MNHNY and CDR2 is SVGAGI in the germline V gene (reference sequence). This CDR3 contains 16 residues. J gave up 4 bases and V 0 bases, and 6 bases lay outside the gene matches.

There are a few counts of this clone. This chain links TRBV5-1 with TRBJ2-1; D uncertain. Trimming took 7 bases from V and 5 from J, leaving 13 bases between them. The CDR3 runs 13 residues. Germline V gene data show CDR1 as SGHRS and CDR2 as YFSETQ. The CDR3 nucleotides are TGCGCCAGCCGCCCCACTATCGACAATGAGCAGTTCTTC. It translates to CASRPTIDNEQFF.

The V and J genes are TRBV4-1 and TRBJ2-1; TRBD2 matches at 7 bases. The V gene's germline CDR1 is MGHRA and CDR2 YSYEKL. V gave up 4 bases and J gave up 2 bases; unmatched junction bases: 8. This CDR3 is built from 16 residues. Here the CDR3 reads CASSPSGLVTYNEQFF. CDR3 sequence (DNA): TGCGCCAGCAGCCCATCCGGACTAGTCACCTACAATGAGCAGTTCTTC.

This CDR3 reads CASSKTGGFKEQYF. The CDR3 DNA sequence: TGTGCCAGCTCCAAGACAGGGGGTTTTAAAGAGCAGTACTTC. The gene calls are TRBV18 and TRBJ2-7; 9 positions match TRBD1. The CDR3 runs to 14 residues. The germline V gene has CDR1 KGHSH and CDR2 LQKENI. The J segment lost 7 bases and the V segment lost 6 bases, leaving 10 bases of the junction unmatched. Full variable domain (rest looked up from reference TRBV18 and TRBJ2-7): NAGVMQNPRHLVRRRGQEARLRCSPMKGHSHVYWYRQLPEEGLKFMVYLQKENIIDESGMPKERFSAEFPKEGPSILRIQQVVRGDSAAYFCASSKTGGFKEQYFGPGTRLTVT.

This chain joins TRBV28 and TRBJ1-2; D gene ambiguous. Per the germline V gene, CDR1 is MDHEN and CDR2 is SYDVKM. The V end was cut by 6 bases, the J end by 6 bases, with 11 bases between. CDR3 length: 12 residues. In nucleotides, the CDR3 is TGTGCCAGCAGCGTATCGGTGGATGGCTACACCTTC. Its protein product is CASSVSVDGYTF.

This clone occurred a few times. The V call is TRBV6-5, the J call TRBJ1-6; D unresolved. The CDR3 extends over 16 amino acids. From germline, CDR1 is MNHEY and CDR2 SVGAGI. Trimming removed 3 bases at V and 0 bases at J, with 9 bases between. The CDR3 nucleotides are TGTGCCAGCAGTTATGGGGTGAGCTCCTATAATTCACCCCTCCACTTT. Translation gives CASSYGVSSYNSPLHF.

The chain combines TRBV10-3 with TRBJ1-1, with 10 bases lining up with TRBD1. The CDR3 covers 14 residues. The V and J ends lost 6 bases and 4 bases, in that order; junction bases with no gene match: 5. Germline loops: CDR1 ENHRY, CDR2 SYGVKD. The CDR3 region is CAIRTGGVGTEAFF. The CDR3 coding sequence is TGTGCCATCAGGACAGGGGGCGTAGGCACTGAAGCTTTCTTT.

The chain links TRBV6-6 to TRBJ2-5; maybe TRBD2 (6 bases). The V gene lost 2 bases and the J gene lost 0 bases, with 13 bases spanning the gap. This CDR3 spans 16 amino acids. The germline CDR1 and CDR2 sequences are MNHNY and SVGAGI (reference sequence). DNA of the CDR3: TGTGCCAGCAGTTACAGAGTAGCGGCGTACCAAGAGACCCAGTACTTC. As protein: CASSYRVAAYQETQYF.

J is TRBJ2-4 and V is TRBV28; D uncertain. The V gene lost 6 bases and the J gene lost 6 bases, with 12 bases spanning the gap. This CDR3 is 13 amino acids long. Germline V lookup: CDR1 MDHEN, CDR2 SYDVKM. Here the CDR3 DNA reads TGTGCCAGCAGCGACCCTTCGCCAAACATTCAGTACTTC. Translated: CASSDPSPNIQYF.

V gene TRBV6-5 combines with J gene TRBJ2-7; D not resolved. CDR1 is MNHEY, CDR2 SVGAGI, per germline. Trimming stripped 7 bases from V and 3 bases from J, with 16 bases between. This CDR3 contains 14 residues. In nucleotides, the CDR3 is TGTGCCAGCAAGTTGACATTTAAGGACTACGAGCAGTACTTC. Translation: CASKLTFKDYEQYF.

This clone has more than one count but fewer than ten. J is TRBJ2-4 and V is TRBV4-1; weak D call: TRBD2 (6 bases). The CDR3 length is 19 residues. Trimming pared 0 bases from V and 1 base from J, leaving 19 bases between. CDR1 MGHRA and CDR2 YSYEKL come from the germline V gene. The DNA of the CDR3 is TGCGCCAGCAGCCAAGATTACAGCGGGTCCCCCGTTGCCAAAAACATTCAGTACTTC. Translated, it gives CASSQDYSGSPVAKNIQYF.

The rearrangement joins TRBV19 to TRBJ2-1; 12 nucleotides match TRBD2. Germline CDR1 LNHDA, CDR2 SQIVND (reference sequence). The CDR3 is 15 amino acids. Trimming took 7 bases from V and 10 from J; bases not matched to a gene: 11. Written as DNA, the CDR3 is TGTGCCAGTATCCGTACTAGCGGGGGGAATGGCGAGCAGTTCTTC. Translated, it gives CASIRTSGGNGEQFF.

V usage is TRBV5-1 and J usage is TRBJ2-1, with a tentative D call TRBD2 (5 bases). V shed 0 bases and J shed 0 bases, with 7 bases lying between them. CDR1 is SGHRS and CDR2 is YFSETQ in the germline V gene. This CDR3 contains 15 residues. CDR3 protein: CASSLDGNSYNEQFF. The CDR3 bases are TGCGCCAGCAGCTTGGACGGGAACTCCTACAATGAGCAGTTCTTC.

V gene TRBV28 combines with J gene TRBJ2-1; D possibly matches TRBD1 or TRBD2 (5 bases each). Looked up from germline, CDR1 is MDHEN and CDR2 is SYDVKM. V was trimmed by 6 bases and J by 8 bases, leaving 17 bases between them. The CDR3 contains 14 residues. The CDR3 is CASRFIWDGHEQFF. The CDR3 DNA is TGTGCCAGCAGATTCATTTGGGACGGACATGAGCAGTTCTTC. The whole variable domain, filled in from reference TRBV28 and TRBJ2-1, reads DVKVTQSSRYLVKRTGEKVFLECVQDMDHENMFWYRQDPGLGLRLIYFSYDVKMKEKGDIPEGYSVSREKKERFSLILESASTNQTSMYLCASRFIWDGHEQFFGPGTRLTVL.

V is TRBV2 and J is TRBJ2-5, with TRBD1 identical over 7 bases. The J call may be faulty, since TRBJ2-7 better matches the DNA end. In germline, CDR1 is SNHLY, CDR2 FYNNEI. The length of the CDR3 is 14 residues. In nucleotides, the CDR3 is TGTGCCAGCAGAGCTGACAGGGAGTCCCACGAGCAGTACTTC. The encoded protein is CASRADRESHEQYF.

The rearrangement joins TRBV13 to TRBJ2-5; 11 bases map to TRBD1. From germline, CDR1 is PRHDT and CDR2 FYEKMQ (reference sequence). The junction had 5 bases not matched to a gene; V was cut back by 0 bases and J by 8 bases. The CDR3 has 15 amino acids. The CDR3 nucleotides read TGTGCCAGCAGCTTAGGCAAGGGGACAGGGGGAACCCAGTACTTC. Translation: CASSLGKGTGGTQYF.

The rearrangement links TRBV18 to TRBJ1-5, with a tentative D call TRBD1 (6 bases). Germline assignment: CDR1 KGHSH and CDR2 LQKENI. V gave up 1 base and J gave up 4 bases, with 8 bases separating them. The length of the CDR3 is 14 residues. This CDR3 reads CASSPLQGNQPQHF. The CDR3 DNA sequence: TGTGCCAGCTCACCACTTCAGGGGAATCAGCCCCAGCATTTT.

By sample fraction, this clone is medium-sized. This rearrangement joins TRBV27 to TRBJ1-2; 9 bases fit TRBD1. The germline V gene encodes CDR1 MNHEY and CDR2 SMNVEV (reference sequence). V was clipped by 3 bases and J by 5 bases; unmatched bases: 22. The CDR3 has 20 amino acids. In DNA form, the CDR3 reads TGTGCCAGCAGTTTGTTTTCCGGGACAGGGAAAAGTTCCCACATTTATGGCTACACCTTC. It specifies CASSLFSGTGKSSHIYGYTF.